This section outlines one T cell receptor beta chain sequence together with its context. One end of the junction does not line up with germline, which may come from a read error. TCRdb itself ran the RT-PCR reads through MiXCR, one entry per CDR3 protein. The sample records approximately 170,000 distinct CDR3 sequences, 24% being singletons. This record belongs to a study of patients and donors after allogeneic stem cell transplantation. This CDR3 region has 12 residues. CDR1 is SGHRS, CDR2 YFSETQ, per germline. The sequencing input was blood, either unsorted or a sorted T cell fraction (not recorded which). The gene calls are TRBV5-1 and TRBJ2-3; D unresolved. The receptor's source is a human donor who was either an allogeneic HSCT recipient or a stem cell or donor lymphocyte infusion donor (not recorded which). It is not recorded whose cells these are; they may come from a transplant donor. The CDR3 here is CASSLKPDTQYF. CDR3 in DNA: TGCGCCAGCAGCTTGAAGCCAGACACGCAGTATTTT.